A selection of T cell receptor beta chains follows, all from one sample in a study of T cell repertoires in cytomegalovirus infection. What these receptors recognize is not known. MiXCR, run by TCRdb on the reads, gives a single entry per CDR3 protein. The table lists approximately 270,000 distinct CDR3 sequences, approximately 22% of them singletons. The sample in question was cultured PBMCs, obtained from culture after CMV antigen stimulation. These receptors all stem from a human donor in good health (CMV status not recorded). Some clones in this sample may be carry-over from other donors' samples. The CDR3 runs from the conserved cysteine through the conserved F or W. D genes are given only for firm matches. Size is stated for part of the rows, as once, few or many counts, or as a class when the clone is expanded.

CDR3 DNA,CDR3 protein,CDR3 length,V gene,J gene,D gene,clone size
TGTGCCAGCAGCCCTCACCCCGGGACAGCCTTCAATCAGCCCCAGCATTTT,CASSPHPGTAFNQPQHF,17,TRBV12-3/TRBV12-4,TRBJ1-5,TRBD1,few
TGTGCCAGCAGTGACGGGGGTCTCTACGAGCAGTACTTC,CASSDGGLYEQYF,13,TRBV6-2/TRBV6-3,TRBJ2-7,-,-
TGCGCCAGCAGCCAAGGTGCAGGGGGATACACTGAAGCTTTCTTT,CASSQGAGGYTEAFF,15,TRBV4-1,TRBJ1-1,TRBD1,few
TGTGCCAGCAGTTTAAGGCACCGTGAGACCCAGTACTTC,CASSLRHRETQYF,13,TRBV12-3/TRBV12-4,TRBJ2-5,-,few
TGTGCCAGCAGTTTGAGTTGGGATACGCAGTATTTT,CASSLSWDTQYF,12,TRBV12-3/TRBV12-4,TRBJ2-3,-,many
TGTGCCAGCAGCTGGAGTTTAGCGGGACGGAATGAGCAGTTCTTC,CASSWSLAGRNEQFF,15,TRBV7-3,TRBJ2-1,TRBD2,few
TGTGCCAGCAGCCCACTCCCGGGACGAGGGAACACTGAAGCTTTCTTT,CASSPLPGRGNTEAFF,16,TRBV3-1,TRBJ1-1,-,-
TGTGCCAGCAGTTTCCGGGGGAGGGAGGAGACCCAGTACTTC,CASSFRGREETQYF,14,TRBV12-3/TRBV12-4,TRBJ2-5,TRBD2,few
TGCGCCAGCAGTTTAAGTGGGGCTGAAGCTTTCTTT,CASSLSGAEAFF,12,TRBV5-1,TRBJ1-1,-,few
TGTGCCAGCAGCCCCCAGAGGGCCCCTGGCTACACCTTC,CASSPQRAPGYTF,13,TRBV5-6,TRBJ1-2,-,many
TGTGCCAGCAGCTTAGGAGGGGACACAGATACGCAGTATTTT,CASSLGGDTDTQYF,14,TRBV7-9,TRBJ2-3,-,many
TGTGCCAGCACCCTGGGACTAGCGGGAGGGTTCTCCTACAATGAGCAGTTCTTC,CASTLGLAGGFSYNEQFF,18,TRBV6-1,TRBJ2-1,TRBD2,-
TGTGCCTGGAGCCGACAGGAGAACACTGAAGCTTTCTTT,CAWSRQENTEAFF,13,TRBV30,TRBJ1-1,-,-
TGTGCCAGCAGCGGAAGGACTAGCGGGAGGGCCCACACCGGGGAGCTGTTTTTT,CASSGRTSGRAHTGELFF,18,TRBV5-4,TRBJ2-2,TRBD2,few
TGTGCCGGAAAAAAAGCGGGCGGCACAGATACGCAGTATTTT,CAGKKAGGTDTQYF,14,TRBV6-2/TRBV6-3,TRBJ2-3,-,-
TGTGCCAGCAGTTCCGGGACAGGGAGCAAAAAATGGGGCTACGAGCAGTACTTC,CASSSGTGSKKWGYEQYF,18,TRBV6-9,TRBJ2-7,TRBD1,few
TGTGCCAGCAGCTTAGAGGACATGGTCCAGTACTTC,CASSLEDMVQYF,12,TRBV7-9,TRBJ2-7,-,few
TGTGCCAGCAGTCCACTCACACAGAGAGCGAATGGAAACACCATATATTTT,CASSPLTQRANGNTIYF,17,TRBV12-3/TRBV12-4,TRBJ1-3,-,-
TGCAGTGCTTACAGGGGAGGGGGAACCAAAAACATTCAGTACTTC,CSAYRGGGTKNIQYF,15,TRBV20-1,TRBJ2-4,-,-
TGCAGTGCTCAAGGGGGCGGGGCAAAGCCCTACGAGCAGTACTTC,CSAQGGGAKPYEQYF,15,TRBV20-1,TRBJ2-7,-,few
TGTGCCAGCAGCGTAGGATTAGGGGCTACCGGAAACACCATATATTTT,CASSVGLGATGNTIYF,16,TRBV9,TRBJ1-3,-,-
TGTGCCAGCAGTTTCTATGGGACGAACACTGAAGCTTTCTTT,CASSFYGTNTEAFF,14,TRBV6-6,TRBJ1-1,-,-
TGTGCCAGTAGAAAAGTTCGGGCGGGAAACCGCGGGTTTCTAGCCGCCTACAATGAGCAGTTCTTC,CASRKVRAGNRGFLAAYNEQFF,22,TRBV19,TRBJ2-1,-,-
TGTGCCAGCAGCTTGTCCTCAACAGATACGCAGTATTTT,CASSLSSTDTQYF,13,TRBV7-2,TRBJ2-3,-,many
TGTGCCAGCAGCTTAGACCCCCAGCGGGAGGGCCTCTTC,CASSLDPQREGLF,13,TRBV7-8,TRBJ2-1,TRBD2,many
TGTGCCAGCAGCTTGGGTATACAGAACCAAGAGACCCAGTACTTC,CASSLGIQNQETQYF,15,TRBV5-5,TRBJ2-5,-,few
TGTGCCAGCAGCCCTAGGGGTAGCGGGAGGGCCGCATACAATGAGCAGTTCTTC,CASSPRGSGRAAYNEQFF,18,TRBV7-2,TRBJ2-1,TRBD2,few
TGTGCCAGCAGTTACTCAGGGGGGGAGGAGGGTCAGCCCCAGCATTTT,CASSYSGGEEGQPQHF,16,TRBV6-6,TRBJ1-5,-,-
TGTGCCAGCAGGAGGGACAGGGAGGTAGCGCAAGAGACCCAGTACTTC,CASRRDREVAQETQYF,16,TRBV6-6,TRBJ2-5,TRBD1,once
TGTGCCAGCACCATCCCGGGCACAGATACGCAGTATTTT,CASTIPGTDTQYF,13,TRBV7-2,TRBJ2-3,-,many
TGTGCCAGCAGCCCGCGCTGGGGTCAGGGGGAAGCTTTCTTT,CASSPRWGQGEAFF,14,TRBV11-3,TRBJ1-1,-,few
TGTGCCAGCAGCGGTGGCCGGGCGGAGACCCAGTACTTC,CASSGGRAETQYF,13,TRBV9,TRBJ2-5,-,few
TGTGCCAGCAGCCATCCGGGACACCACACAGATACGCAGTATTTT,CASSHPGHHTDTQYF,15,TRBV11-3,TRBJ2-3,-,many
TGTGCCAGCAGCCAAGTCCCGGGGGCAAGCTCTGGGGCCAACGTCCTGACTTTC,CASSQVPGASSGANVLTF,18,TRBV3-1,TRBJ2-6,-,-
TGTGCCAGCAGCGAATACAGGGGCCACACCTTC,CASSEYRGHTF,11,TRBV6-2/TRBV6-3,TRBJ1-2,TRBD1,few